Sequencing of this T cell receptor beta chain was carried out in a study of sequential checkpoint blockade in melanoma. On the study more broadly: Patients were randomized 1:1 to nivolumab-then-ipilimumab or ipilimumab-then-nivolumab first-line. Both treatment sequences were followed by maintenance nivolumab.

Treatment defined: randomized to nivolumab then ipilimumab (arm A) or the reverse (arm B). None of the patients previously received DNA-damaging chemotherapy. From thawed PBMCs, live CD3+CD8+ cells negative for CD19 and CD56 were sorted. Trimming at V came to 4 bases and at J to 8 bases, leaving 8 bases not matched to a gene. Germline CDR1 MDHEN, CDR2 SYDVKM. There are 14 residues in the CDR3. TCRdb's table, derived via immunoSEQ multiplex PCR, lists solely in-frame clones and lacks some. This sample has about 5,000 clones, with approximately 78% found just once. This TCR derives from a human donor with melanoma. The chain links TRBV28 to TRBJ2-1; TRBD1 matches at 7 bases. Source: CD8+ T cells sorted from blood (inferred from file names), taken from a patient given nivolumab and ipilimumab in sequence. The chain's CDR3 is CASSYLTGLDEQFF. In DNA, the CDR3 is TGTGCCAGCAGTTACCTGACAGGGTTGGATGAGCAGTTCTTC.